This T cell receptor beta chain was recorded in a study of T-cell memory formation after mild COVID-19 (dated by TCRdb to the early 2020s). Study-wide context: TCR sequence clusters from the two donors were largely donor specific. In a couple of donors, T-cell clones that expanded and contracted after mild COVID-19 were tracked by sequencing TCRalpha and TCRbeta repertoires over time. Two young, previously healthy adult volunteers made up the cohort, one male and one female. On the study overall, not on this receptor specifically: Some responding clones were detected in pre-infection memory, which suggested that pre-existing cross-reactive memory T cells had joined the SARS-CoV-2 response. Only two mild cases were covered by the study, and larger cohorts that include severe cases with pre-infection samples were considered necessary. Contracting CD4+ clones were located mainly in the CM and EM memory subsets, whereas CD8+ clones were found to be enriched in EMRA. The second-wave clones that peaked on day 37 were not confirmed to be SARS-CoV-2 specific. Clones that contracted from day 15 to 85 showed balanced CD4/CD8 phenotypes, whereas a second wave of clones that expanded from day 15 to 37 leaned towards CD4+.

Sequencer: Illumina NovaSeq 6000. TCRalpha and TCRbeta cDNA libraries were constructed by 5'RACE with constant-segment primers, with sample barcodes and unique molecular identifiers being introduced. RNA was extracted from every sample with Trizol reagent. The libraries were amplified in two PCR steps, and the second step added a second sample barcode and Illumina TruSeq adapters. The libraries were sequenced on an Illumina NovaSeq using 2 x 150 bp paired-end reads. From the authors' description of their analysis: The reads were demultiplexed and collapsed into UMI-guided consensus sequences using migec v1.2.7. Using mixcr v2.1.11, UMI consensuses were aligned to TRA and TRB V and J templates and then assembled into clonotypes. A clonotype was counted as expanded or contracted only if both edgeR and NoisET called the change significant, with noise models trained on biological replicates. For edgeR calls, the cutoffs were a false discovery rate-adjusted p below 0.01 and a log2 fold-change threshold of 1. As an exploratory analysis of dynamics, max-normalized trajectories of the 1000 most abundant clonotypes were examined with PCA combined with hierarchical clustering. The CD4 or CD8 phenotype of responding clones was assigned using the separately sequenced CD4+ and CD8+ repertoires. The public sequencing data were trimmed at Q25 with fastp and processed into clonotypes with MiXCR by TCRdb, which kept only in-frame beta chains. Rows merge per CDR3 protein into single entries with the most common DNA and genes. TCRdb's processing, not the authors', yielded these V and J calls. Across this sample there are 120,000 to 150,000 distinct CDR3 sequences, with 6% to 7% seen only once. The top ten constitute roughly 1.9% of the sample.

This clonotype was seen ten or more times. There is no known antigen for this receptor. No base quality values were provided; no much bigger clone lies one nucleotide off. Ficoll-Paque density gradient centrifugation was used to isolate PBMCs. The CDR3 numbers 16 residues from cysteine through phenylalanine. Of all the DNA, just the CDR3 is kept, 48 bases in frame from base 1. Deletion took 5 bases off V and 0 bases off J, with a span of 11 bases between the germline ends. Sequenced input: PBMCs or a T cell subset sorted from them (not recorded which). The TCR originated in an adult woman who had mild COVID-19 (a few samples of this study predate the infection). The sample titles of this study are shuffled in the database, so cell type and time point are left out; the donor was told from shared clones. The chain is encoded by TRBV12-3 or TRBV12-4 joined to TRBJ1-6, with no confidently assigned D gene. The CDR3 region has the sequence CASSLRESSYNSPLHF. The bases read TGTGCCAGCAGTCTAAGGGAGAGCTCCTATAATTCACCCCTCCACTTT.